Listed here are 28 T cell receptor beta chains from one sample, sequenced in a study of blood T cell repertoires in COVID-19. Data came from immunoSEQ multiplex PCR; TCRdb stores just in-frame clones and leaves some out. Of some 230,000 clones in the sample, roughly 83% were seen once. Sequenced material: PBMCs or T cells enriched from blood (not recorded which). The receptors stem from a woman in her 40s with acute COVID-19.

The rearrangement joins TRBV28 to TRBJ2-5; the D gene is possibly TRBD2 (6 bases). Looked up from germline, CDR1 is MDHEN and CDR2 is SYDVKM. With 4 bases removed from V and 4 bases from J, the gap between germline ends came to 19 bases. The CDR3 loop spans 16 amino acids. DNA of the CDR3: TGTGCCAGCAGTTCCAGGGACTTCCGGAGAAGAGAGACCCAGTACTTC. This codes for CASSSRDFRRRETQYF.

The CDR3 protein is CASSPDRTDTQYF. DNA for the CDR3: TGTGCCAGCAGCCCCGACAGGACAGATACGCAGTATTTT. The rearrangement links TRBV5-6 to TRBJ2-3; perhaps TRBD1 as D (6 bases). Trimming pared 4 bases from V and 3 bases from J, leaving 9 bases between. Per the germline V gene, CDR1 is SGHDT and CDR2 is YYEEEE. The CDR3 loop spans 13 amino acids.

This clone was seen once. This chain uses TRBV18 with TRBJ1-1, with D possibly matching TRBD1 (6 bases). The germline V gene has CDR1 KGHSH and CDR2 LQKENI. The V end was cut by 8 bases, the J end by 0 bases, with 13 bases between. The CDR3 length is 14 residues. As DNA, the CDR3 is TGTGCCAGCCAACAGGACAGATTGAACACTGAAGCTTTCTTT. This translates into CASQQDRLNTEAFF.

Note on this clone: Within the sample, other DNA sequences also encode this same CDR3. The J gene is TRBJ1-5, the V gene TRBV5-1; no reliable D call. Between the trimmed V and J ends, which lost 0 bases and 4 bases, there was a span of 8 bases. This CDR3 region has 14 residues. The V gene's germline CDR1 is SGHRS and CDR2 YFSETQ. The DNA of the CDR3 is TGCGCCAGCAGCTTGGGAGCGGGGAATCAGCCCCAGCATTTT. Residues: CASSLGAGNQPQHF. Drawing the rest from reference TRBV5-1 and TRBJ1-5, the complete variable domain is KAGVTQTPRYLIKTRGQQVTLSCSPISGHRSVSWYQQTPGQGLQFLFEYFSETQRNKGNFPGRFSGRQFSNSRSEMNVSTLELGDSALYLCASSLGAGNQPQHFGDGTRLSIL.

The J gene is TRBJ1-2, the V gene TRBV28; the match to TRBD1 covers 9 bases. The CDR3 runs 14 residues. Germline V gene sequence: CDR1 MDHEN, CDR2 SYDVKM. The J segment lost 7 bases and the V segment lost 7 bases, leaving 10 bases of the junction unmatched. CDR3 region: CASNLQGAKFGYTF. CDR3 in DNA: TGTGCCAGCAACCTACAGGGGGCGAAGTTTGGCTACACCTTC.

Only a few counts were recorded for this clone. CDR3 in amino acids: CASSRASGTEAFF. Written as DNA, the CDR3 is TGTGCCAGCAGTCGGGCCAGCGGGACTGAAGCTTTCTTT. The rearrangement joins TRBV27 to TRBJ1-1, with unresolved D. Trimming took off 5 bases at V and 5 bases at J, with 12 bases between the two ends. This CDR3 has 13 amino acids. Per germline, CDR1 MNHEY and CDR2 SMNVEV (reference sequence).

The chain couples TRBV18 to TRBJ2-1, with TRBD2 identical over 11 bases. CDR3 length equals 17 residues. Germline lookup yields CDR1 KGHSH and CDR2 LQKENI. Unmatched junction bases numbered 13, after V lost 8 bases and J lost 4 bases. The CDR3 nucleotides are TGTGCCAGCAGAGGGCTAGCGGGGGGCCTTGATTACAATGAGCAGTTCTTC. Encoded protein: CASRGLAGGLDYNEQFF.

As DNA, the CDR3 is TGTGCCACCAGCATAGTTAGAGGAGCGGGGGGCACCTCCCCCTACGAGCAGTACTTC. It translates to CATSIVRGAGGTSPYEQYF. V usage is TRBV15 and J usage is TRBJ2-7, with 9 bases fitting TRBD2. CDR1 is LNHNV and CDR2 is YYDKDF in the germline V gene (reference sequence). Trimming at V came to 4 bases and at J to 2 bases, leaving 18 bases not matched to a gene. The CDR3 totals 19 residues.

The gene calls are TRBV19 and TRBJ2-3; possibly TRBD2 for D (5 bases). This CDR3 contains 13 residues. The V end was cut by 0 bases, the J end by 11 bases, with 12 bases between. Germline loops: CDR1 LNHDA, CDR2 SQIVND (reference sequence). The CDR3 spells CASSIDQRGRQYF. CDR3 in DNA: TGTGCCAGTAGTATAGATCAACGGGGTAGGCAGTATTTT.

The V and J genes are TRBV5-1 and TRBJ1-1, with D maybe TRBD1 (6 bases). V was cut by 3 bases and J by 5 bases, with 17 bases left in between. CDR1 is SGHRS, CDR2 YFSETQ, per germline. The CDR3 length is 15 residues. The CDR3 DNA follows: TGCGCCAGCAGCTCCTCTGAGGAGGGGGGGACTGAAGCTTTCTTT. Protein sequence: CASSSSEEGGTEAFF.

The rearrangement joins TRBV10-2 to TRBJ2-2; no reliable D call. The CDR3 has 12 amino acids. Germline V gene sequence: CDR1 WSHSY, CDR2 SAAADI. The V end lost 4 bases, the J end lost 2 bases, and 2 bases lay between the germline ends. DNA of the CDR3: TGCGCCAGCAGTGCAAACACCGGGGAGCTGTTTTTT. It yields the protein CASSANTGELFF.

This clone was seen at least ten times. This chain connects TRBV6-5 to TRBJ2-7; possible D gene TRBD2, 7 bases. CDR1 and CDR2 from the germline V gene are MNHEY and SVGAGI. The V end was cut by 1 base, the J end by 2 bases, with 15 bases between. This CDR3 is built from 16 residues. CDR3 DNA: TGTGCCAGCAGTTACTTTGGGGGGGGCACAGCCTACGAGCAGTACTTC. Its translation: CASSYFGGGTAYEQYF.

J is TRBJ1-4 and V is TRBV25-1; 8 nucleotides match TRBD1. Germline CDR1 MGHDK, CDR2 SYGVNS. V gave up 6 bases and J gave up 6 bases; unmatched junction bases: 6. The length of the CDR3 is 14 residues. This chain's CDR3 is CASRGTGLHEKLFF. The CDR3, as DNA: TGTGCCAGCAGAGGGACAGGTTTACATGAAAAACTGTTTTTT.

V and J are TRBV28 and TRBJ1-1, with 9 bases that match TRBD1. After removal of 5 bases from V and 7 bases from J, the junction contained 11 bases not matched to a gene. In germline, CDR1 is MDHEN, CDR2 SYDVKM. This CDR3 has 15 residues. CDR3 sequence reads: CASSRRTDRGYEAFF. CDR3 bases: TGTGCCAGCAGTCGACGCACGGACAGGGGATATGAAGCTTTCTTT. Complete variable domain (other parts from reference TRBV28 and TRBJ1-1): DVKVTQSSRYLVKRTGEKVFLECVQDMDHENMFWYRQDPGLGLRLIYFSYDVKMKEKGDIPEGYSVSREKKERFSLILESASTNQTSMYLCASSRRTDRGYEAFFGQGTRLTVV.

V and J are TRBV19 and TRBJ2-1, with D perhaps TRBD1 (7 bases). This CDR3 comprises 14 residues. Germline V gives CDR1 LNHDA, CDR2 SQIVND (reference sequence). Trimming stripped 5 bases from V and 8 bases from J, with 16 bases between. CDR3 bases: TGTGCCAGTAGTTCCAGGGGGGTTTTTTATGAGCAGTTCTTC. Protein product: CASSSRGVFYEQFF.

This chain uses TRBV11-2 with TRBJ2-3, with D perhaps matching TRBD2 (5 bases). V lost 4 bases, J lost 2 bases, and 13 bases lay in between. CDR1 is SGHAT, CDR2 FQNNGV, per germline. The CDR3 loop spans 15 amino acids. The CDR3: CASSSAQRTTDTQYF. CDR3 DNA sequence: TGTGCCAGCAGCTCGGCCCAGCGGACCACAGATACGCAGTATTTT.

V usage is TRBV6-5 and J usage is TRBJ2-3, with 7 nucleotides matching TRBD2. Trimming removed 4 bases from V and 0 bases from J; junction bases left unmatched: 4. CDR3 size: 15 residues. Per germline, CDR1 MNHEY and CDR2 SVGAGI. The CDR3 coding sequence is TGTGCCAGCAGTTCGTATAGCGGGAGCACAGATACGCAGTATTTT. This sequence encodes CASSSYSGSTDTQYF.

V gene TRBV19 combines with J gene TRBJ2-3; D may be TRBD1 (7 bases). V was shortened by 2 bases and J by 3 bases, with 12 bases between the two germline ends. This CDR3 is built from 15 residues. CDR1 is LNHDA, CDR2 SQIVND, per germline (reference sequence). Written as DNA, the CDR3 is TGTGCCAGTAGTATACCGACAGGGAGGACAGATACGCAGTATTTT. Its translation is CASSIPTGRTDTQYF. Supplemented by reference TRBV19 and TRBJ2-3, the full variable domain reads DGGITQSPKYLFRKEGQNVTLSCEQNLNHDAMYWYRQDPGQGLRLIYYSQIVNDFQKGDIAEGYSVSREKKESFPLTVTSAQKNPTAFYLCASSIPTGRTDTQYFGPGTRLTVL.

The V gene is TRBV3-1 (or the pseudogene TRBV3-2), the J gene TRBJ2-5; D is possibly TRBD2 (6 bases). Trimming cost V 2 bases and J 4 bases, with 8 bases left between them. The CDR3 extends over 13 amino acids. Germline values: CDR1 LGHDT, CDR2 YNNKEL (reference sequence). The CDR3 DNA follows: TGTGCCAGCAGCCAATTCGGGGGAGAGACCCAGTACTTC. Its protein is CASSQFGGETQYF.

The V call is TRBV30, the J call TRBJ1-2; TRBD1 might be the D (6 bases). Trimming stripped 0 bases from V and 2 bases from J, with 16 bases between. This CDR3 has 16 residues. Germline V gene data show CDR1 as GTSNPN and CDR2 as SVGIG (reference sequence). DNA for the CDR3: TGTGCCTGGAGTGTACCCCCGACAGGTGCCAACTATGGCTACACCTTC. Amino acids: CAWSVPPTGANYGYTF.

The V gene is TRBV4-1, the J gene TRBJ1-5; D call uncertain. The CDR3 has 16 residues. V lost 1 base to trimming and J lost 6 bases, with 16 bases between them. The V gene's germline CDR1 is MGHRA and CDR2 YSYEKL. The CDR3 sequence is CASSQGNTPGGQPQHF. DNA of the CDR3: TGCGCCAGCAGCCAAGGAAACACCCCGGGAGGTCAGCCCCAGCATTTT.

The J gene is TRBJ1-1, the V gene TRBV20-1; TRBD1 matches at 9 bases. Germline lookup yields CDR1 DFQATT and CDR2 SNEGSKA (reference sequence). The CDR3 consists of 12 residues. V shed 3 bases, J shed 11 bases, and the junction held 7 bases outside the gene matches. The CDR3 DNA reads TGCAGTGCTAGTAAGGACAGGGGTGACGCTTTCTTT. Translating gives CSASKDRGDAFF.

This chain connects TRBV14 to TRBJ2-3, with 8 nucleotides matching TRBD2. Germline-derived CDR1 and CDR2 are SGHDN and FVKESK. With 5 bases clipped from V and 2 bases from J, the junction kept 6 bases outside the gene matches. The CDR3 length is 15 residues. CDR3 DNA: TGTGCCAGCAGCGCCTCGGGGGGGTTCACAGATACGCAGTATTTT. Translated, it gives CASSASGGFTDTQYF.

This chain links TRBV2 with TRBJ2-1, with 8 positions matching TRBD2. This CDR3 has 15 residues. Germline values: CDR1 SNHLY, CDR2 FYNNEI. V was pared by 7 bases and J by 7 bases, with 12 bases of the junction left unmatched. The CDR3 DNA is TGTGCCAGCAACCACCGGGAGGGGGGAAGGAATGAGCAGTTCTTC. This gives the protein CASNHREGGRNEQFF.

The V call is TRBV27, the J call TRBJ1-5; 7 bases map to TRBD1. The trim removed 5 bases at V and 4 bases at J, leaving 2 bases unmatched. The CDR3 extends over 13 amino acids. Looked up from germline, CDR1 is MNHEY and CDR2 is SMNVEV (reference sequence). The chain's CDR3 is CASSGTENQPQHF. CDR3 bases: TGTGCCAGCAGTGGGACAGAGAATCAGCCCCAGCATTTT.

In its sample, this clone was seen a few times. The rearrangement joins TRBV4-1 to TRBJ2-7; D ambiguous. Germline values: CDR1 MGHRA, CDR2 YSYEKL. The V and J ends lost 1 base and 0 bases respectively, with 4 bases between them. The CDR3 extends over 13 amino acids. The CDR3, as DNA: TGCGCCAGCAGCCAAGGGAGCTCCTACGAGCAGTACTTC. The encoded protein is CASSQGSSYEQYF.

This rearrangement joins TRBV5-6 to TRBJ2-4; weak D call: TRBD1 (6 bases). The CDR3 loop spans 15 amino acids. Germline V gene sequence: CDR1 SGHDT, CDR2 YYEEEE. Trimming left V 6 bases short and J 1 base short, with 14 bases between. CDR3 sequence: CASTRGQGAKNIQYF. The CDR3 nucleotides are TGTGCCAGCACCCGGGGCCAGGGGGCCAAAAACATTCAGTACTTC. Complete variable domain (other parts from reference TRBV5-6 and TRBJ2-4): DAGVTQSPTHLIKTRGQQVTLRCSPKSGHDTVSWYQQALGQGPQFIFQYYEEEERQRGNFPDRFSGHQFPNYSSELNVNALLLGDSALYLCASTRGQGAKNIQYFGAGTRLSVL.

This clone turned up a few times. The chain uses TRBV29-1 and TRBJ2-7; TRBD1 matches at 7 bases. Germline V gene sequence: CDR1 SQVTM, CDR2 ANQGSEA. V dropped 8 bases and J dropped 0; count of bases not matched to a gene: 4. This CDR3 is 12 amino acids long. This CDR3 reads CSIRTGSYEQYF. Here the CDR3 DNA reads TGCAGCATCCGGACAGGCTCCTACGAGCAGTACTTC.